The 4 T cell receptor beta chains below come from one sample, sequenced in a study of regulatory T cells in long-lasting Graves disease (dated by TCRdb to the early 2020s). According to the study, the label for this sample's time point signals: persistent/refractory GD, antithyroid drugs over 5 years with positive TRAb. For both TCR sequencing and RNA sequencing, RNA was extracted from PBMCs in TRIzol. Library generation was performed with multiplex PCR. These reads were obtained on an Illumina HiSeq 4000. To build TCR beta libraries, CDR3 regions were amplified by Arm-PCR using iRepertoire HTBI primers. TCRdb reprocessing: public reads trimmed at Q25 with fastp, clones called with MiXCR, in-frame beta chains kept. Rows with one shared CDR3 protein collapse into an entry with the most common genes and DNA. The table for this sample lists around 460,000 distinct CDR3 sequences; approximately 23% of them were counted only once. About an eighth of the sample is held by the ten biggest clonotypes.

The sample here was peripheral blood mononuclear cells (PBMCs), taken when the disease was refractory, from a patient treated with antithyroid drugs. These receptors came from a female donor with Graves disease.

With respect to this clonotype: This may stem from a read error, because a much larger clone lies one nucleotide away. V and J are TRBV2 and TRBJ1-2; D may be TRBD1 (6 bases). The CDR3 is 13 amino acids. V gave up 6 bases and J gave up 4 bases, with 12 bases separating them. Germline V gene sequence: CDR1 SNHLY, CDR2 FYNNEI. The CDR3 sequence: CASRLGHSYGYTF. The CDR3 DNA follows: TGTGCCAGCAGACTGGGACACTCCTATGGCTACACCTTC.

This clonotype was observed at least ten times. V usage is TRBV28 and J usage is TRBJ1-3; D unclear. CDR3 size: 15 residues. Trimming shortened V by 7 bases and J by 1 base, and 14 bases separated the two germline ends. Germline V gene data show CDR1 as MDHEN and CDR2 as SYDVKM. DNA of the CDR3: TGTGCCAGCACCTTAACGGGTGGATCTGGAAACACCATATATTTT. Protein product: CASTLTGGSGNTIYF.

The sample holds many counts of this clonotype. CDR3 DNA: TGTGCCAGCAGCTTAGTGGTGACACCCGGGGAGCTGTTTTTT. As protein: CASSLVVTPGELFF. V gene TRBV7-2 combines with J gene TRBJ2-2; unclear D gene. CDR1 is SGHTA and CDR2 is FQGNSA in the germline V gene. Trimming took off 1 base at V and 6 bases at J, with 9 bases between the two ends. This CDR3 comprises 14 residues.

This clonotype was observed a few times. This sequence joins TRBV7-3 and TRBJ1-1; 7 bases agree with TRBD1. The J segment lost 5 bases and the V segment lost 4 bases, leaving 7 bases of the junction unmatched. Germline CDR1 and CDR2: SGHTA and FQGTGA. The CDR3 covers 14 residues. CDR3 region: CASSSSGGWTEAFF. CDR3 DNA: TGTGCCAGCAGCTCATCAGGGGGTTGGACTGAAGCTTTCTTT.